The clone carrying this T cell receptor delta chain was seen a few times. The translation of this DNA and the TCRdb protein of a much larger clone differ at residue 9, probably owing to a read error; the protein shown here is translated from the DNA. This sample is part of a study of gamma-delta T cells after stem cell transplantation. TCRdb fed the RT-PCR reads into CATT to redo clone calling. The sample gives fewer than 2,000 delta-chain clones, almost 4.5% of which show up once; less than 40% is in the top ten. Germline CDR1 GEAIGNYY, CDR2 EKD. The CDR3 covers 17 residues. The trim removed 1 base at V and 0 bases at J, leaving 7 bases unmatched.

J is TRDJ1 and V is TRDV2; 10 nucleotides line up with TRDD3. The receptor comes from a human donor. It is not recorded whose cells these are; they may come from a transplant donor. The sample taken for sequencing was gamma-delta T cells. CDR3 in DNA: TGTGCCTGTGACACACTGGGGGATGCCAGTTACACCGATAAACTCATCTTT. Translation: CACDTLGDASYTDKLIF.